These T cell receptor beta chains were read from a single sample in a study of T-cell reconstitution after alpha-beta-depleted transplantation in children. TCRdb fed the PCR reads into MiXCR, producing one record per CDR3 protein. The table shows fewer than 1 million distinct CDR3 sequences, with roughly 15% occurring only once. Sequencing used PBMCs, mostly from graft donor cells, obtained 360 days after TCRalphabeta/CD19-depleted stem cell transplant. The source of these receptors is a male patient between 5 and 17 years old who had a stem cell transplant for acute lymphoblastic leukemia, so the T cells may come from the graft donor. The CDR3 runs from the conserved cysteine through the conserved F or W. The D gene is left open where the match is weak. Not every row has a clone size; where given, it reads once, few, many or a size class.

j_call	d_call	clone_size	v_call	cdr3_aa	cdr3_nt
TRBJ2-1	TRBD1	few	TRBV5-1	CASTRDRVMGYNEQFF	TGCGCCAGCACCCGAGACAGGGTGATGGGATACAATGAGCAGTTCTTC
TRBJ1-5	.	.	TRBV2	CASRKDRASNQPQHF	TGTGCCAGCAGAAAGGACAGAGCTAGCAATCAGCCCCAGCATTTT
TRBJ2-3	.	once	TRBV25-1	CASRNSPPDTQYF	TGTGCCAGCAGAAATTCCCCGCCGGATACGCAGTATTTT
TRBJ2-1	.	few	TRBV29-1	CSVVPNPINEQFF	TGCAGCGTTGTACCTAACCCCATTAATGAGCAGTTCTTC
TRBJ1-4	.	.	TRBV5-1	CASSFFPGSNNEKLFF	TGCGCCAGCAGCTTCTTTCCCGGATCCAATAATGAAAAACTGTTTTTT
TRBJ1-2	TRBD1	.	TRBV5-1	CASSSLTGGADYGYTF	TGCGCCAGCAGCAGCCTGACAGGGGGCGCGGACTATGGCTACACCTTC
TRBJ2-1	TRBD2	.	TRBV7-9	CASSSPLAGGDNEQFF	TGTGCCAGCAGCTCTCCACTAGCGGGAGGGGACAATGAGCAGTTCTTC
TRBJ2-7	TRBD2	few	TRBV6-5	CASSYSKGWRGVSYEQYF	TGTGCCAGCAGTTACTCGAAGGGGTGGCGGGGGGTCTCCTACGAGCAGTACTTC
TRBJ2-7	.	few	TRBV27	CASSFGNSPYEQYF	TGTGCCAGCAGTTTTGGTAACAGCCCCTACGAGCAGTACTTC
TRBJ2-7	TRBD1	few	TRBV12-3/TRBV12-4	CDTGAQGVSYEQYF	TGTGACACCGGTGCACAGGGGGTTTCCTACGAGCAGTACTTC
TRBJ2-7	TRBD2	few	TRBV12-3/TRBV12-4	CASSSVGTSGAMKQYF	TGTGCCAGCAGTTCGGTAGGGACTAGCGGGGCCATGAAGCAGTACTTC
TRBJ2-5	TRBD2	.	TRBV3-1	CASSHTSGIQETQYF	TGTGCCAGCAGCCACACTAGCGGGATACAAGAGACCCAGTACTTC
TRBJ1-2	TRBD1	.	TRBV5-5	CASSFRTGTAYGYTF	TGTGCCAGCAGCTTCCGGACAGGGACCGCCTATGGCTACACCTTC
TRBJ2-7	.	few	TRBV9	CASSVETASYEQYF	TGTGCCAGCAGCGTCGAAACCGCCTCCTACGAGCAGTACTTC
TRBJ2-1	.	.	TRBV5-1	CASSLVGGRAGDEQFF	TGCGCCAGCAGCTTGGTAGGGGGGAGGGCCGGGGATGAGCAGTTCTTC
TRBJ2-3	TRBD2	.	TRBV6-5	CASSWAGGATDTQYF	TGTGCCAGCAGTTGGGCGGGAGGGGCCACAGATACGCAGTATTTT
TRBJ2-7	.	.	TRBV5-1	CASSFGRGTPGEQYF	TGCGCCAGCAGCTTCGGCCGGGGGACCCCAGGGGAGCAGTACTTC
TRBJ2-1	.	many	TRBV12-3/TRBV12-4	CASQEGLNEQFF	TGTGCCAGCCAGGAGGGCCTGAATGAGCAGTTCTTC
TRBJ1-6	.	.	TRBV20-1	CSARPLPGSYNSPLHF	TGCAGTGCTAGACCTCTCCCGGGCTCCTATAATTCACCCCTCCACTTT
TRBJ2-1	.	many	TRBV27	CASSLGGTRYNEQFF	TGTGCCAGCAGTTTAGGGGGGACTCGGTACAATGAGCAGTTCTTC
TRBJ2-7	TRBD2	.	TRBV5-1	CASSLAAGLNYEQYF	TGCGCCAGCAGCTTGGCCGCGGGACTAAACTACGAGCAGTACTTC
TRBJ2-4	TRBD1	many	TRBV11-2	CASSLDPNRGFGKNIQYF	TGTGCCAGCAGCCTCGACCCTAACAGGGGATTCGGCAAAAACATTCAGTACTTC
TRBJ2-7	.	many	TRBV27	CASRRTVGDEQYF	TGTGCCAGCAGGAGGACAGTCGGCGACGAGCAGTACTTC
TRBJ2-3	TRBD2	.	TRBV13	CASSTRDYFTDTQYF	TGTGCCAGCAGCACCCGGGACTACTTCACAGATACGCAGTATTTT
TRBJ1-4	.	few	TRBV5-5	CASSLAPGREKLFF	TGTGCCAGCAGCTTGGCGCCGGGACGTGAAAAACTGTTTTTT
TRBJ2-5	.	.	TRBV29-1	CSAEVGEATQETQYF	TGCAGCGCTGAGGTGGGGGAAGCGACACAAGAGACCCAGTACTTC
TRBJ1-5	.	many	TRBV6-1	CASSKTGDQPQHF	TGTGCCAGCAGCAAAACAGGAGATCAGCCCCAGCATTTT
TRBJ2-3	TRBD2	few	TRBV4-2	CASSQALAGGADTQYF	TGTGCCAGCAGCCAAGCCCTAGCGGGAGGGGCGGATACGCAGTATTTT
TRBJ1-1	.	.	TRBV12-3/TRBV12-4	CASSQTTEAFF	TGTGCCAGCAGCCAGACTACTGAAGCTTTCTTT
TRBJ2-7	TRBD1	many	TRBV2	CASSEYRGSYEQYF	TGTGCCAGCAGTGAGTACAGGGGATCCTACGAGCAGTACTTC
TRBJ1-1	.	few	TRBV2	CASRTIGANTEAFF	TGTGCCAGCAGGACCATAGGGGCGAACACTGAAGCTTTCTTT
TRBJ1-5	TRBD1	.	TRBV11-2	CASSLDPGQLLPQHF	TGTGCCAGCAGCCTAGACCCGGGACAGCTTTTGCCCCAGCATTTT
TRBJ1-2	.	.	TRBV12-3/TRBV12-4	CASSTGHSGYTF	TGTGCCAGCAGTACCGGACATAGTGGCTACACCTTC
TRBJ2-7	TRBD1	few	TRBV7-9	CASSQFDRVEEQYF	TGTGCCAGCAGCCAGTTTGACAGGGTGGAGGAGCAGTACTTC
TRBJ2-7	.	.	TRBV29-1	CSVDLGVSSYEQYF	TGCAGCGTTGATCTGGGGGTTAGCTCCTACGAGCAGTACTTC
TRBJ2-1	.	few	TRBV5-6	CASSLAEDEQFF	TGTGCCAGCAGCTTGGCGGAGGATGAGCAGTTCTTC
TRBJ2-2	.	many	TRBV11-2	CASSLDPWTAANTGELFF	TGTGCCAGCAGCTTAGATCCCTGGACAGCCGCGAACACCGGGGAGCTGTTTTTT
TRBJ2-2	TRBD1	.	TRBV6-2/TRBV6-3	CASTLRSGQSLHTGELFF	TGTGCCAGCACCCTACGATCGGGACAGAGTTTACACACCGGGGAGCTGTTTTTT
TRBJ2-2	TRBD1	few	TRBV20-1	CSARDAGTGTGELFF	TGCAGTGCTAGAGATGCCGGGACAGGGACCGGGGAGCTGTTTTTT
TRBJ2-1	.	many	TRBV29-1	CSARGQRSYNEQFF	TGCAGCGCTCGGGGACAAAGGAGCTACAATGAGCAGTTCTTC
TRBJ2-1	TRBD2	few	TRBV6-4	CASKNSGGPSDEQFF	TGTGCCAGCAAAAACTCGGGAGGCCCTAGCGATGAGCAGTTCTTC